Listed below are T cell receptor beta chains from one sample, sequenced in a study of blood T cells in healthy people across ages. TCRdb ran MiXCR on the 5' RACE reads and lists one entry per CDR3 protein. This sample yields about 1.6 million distinct CDR3 sequences, of which almost 35% are seen a single time; around 10% belongs to the top ten. The sequenced material came from blood. The receptors originated from a young woman in good health. CDR3s include the opening cysteine and the closing phenylalanine or tryptophan. The order of the fields is clone size, J gene, V gene, D gene, CDR3 DNA, CDR3 protein. A D gene is named only where the DNA matches it firmly. Not every row has a clone size; where given, it reads once, few, many or a size class.

clone_size: NA; j_call: TRBJ1-1; v_call: TRBV15; d_call: TRBD1; cdr3_nt: TGTGCCACCAGCAGGGGGGACAGGAACACTGAAGCTTTCTTT; cdr3_aa: CATSRGDRNTEAFF
clone_size: NA; j_call: TRBJ2-1; v_call: TRBV20-1; d_call: NA; cdr3_nt: TGCAGTGCTACCACGAGGGGTGGAAAGTTTTACAATGAGCAGTTCTTC; cdr3_aa: CSATTRGGKFYNEQFF
clone_size: many; j_call: TRBJ1-1; v_call: TRBV20-1; d_call: NA; cdr3_nt: TGCAGTGCTAGAGAGGGAACGGGTGAAGCTTTCTTT; cdr3_aa: CSAREGTGEAFF
clone_size: NA; j_call: TRBJ2-3; v_call: TRBV14; d_call: NA; cdr3_nt: TGTGCCAGCAGCCAAGGACTAACCCCTACAGATACGCAGTATTTT; cdr3_aa: CASSQGLTPTDTQYF
clone_size: NA; j_call: TRBJ2-7; v_call: TRBV7-2; d_call: NA; cdr3_nt: TGTGCCAGCAGCCCCTGGGGGAGGCAAATCGACGAGCAGTACTTC; cdr3_aa: CASSPWGRQIDEQYF
clone_size: NA; j_call: TRBJ2-1; v_call: TRBV20-1; d_call: TRBD2; cdr3_nt: TGCAGTGCCTTCACTAGCCTCGGACTAGCGGGAGGACCGGCTATCACGGTAAAACAAAATGAGCAGTTCTTC; cdr3_aa: CSAFTSLGLAGGPAITVKQNEQFF
clone_size: NA; j_call: TRBJ1-2; v_call: TRBV12-3/TRBV12-4; d_call: NA; cdr3_nt: TGTGCCAGCAGTTCGTCAGGACTGACCTACTATGGCTACACCTTC; cdr3_aa: CASSSSGLTYYGYTF
clone_size: NA; j_call: TRBJ2-7; v_call: TRBV20-1; d_call: NA; cdr3_nt: TGCAGTGCTCCGGGACGGAGTTCCTACGAGCAGTACTTC; cdr3_aa: CSAPGRSSYEQYF
clone_size: NA; j_call: TRBJ2-3; v_call: TRBV6-1; d_call: TRBD2; cdr3_nt: TGTGCCAGCAGCGGACTAGCAGTCCTGGATACGCAGTATTTT; cdr3_aa: CASSGLAVLDTQYF
clone_size: NA; j_call: TRBJ1-2; v_call: TRBV5-1; d_call: NA; cdr3_nt: TGCGCCAGCAGCGTCGGACGGGGTGTGTATGGCTACACCTTC; cdr3_aa: CASSVGRGVYGYTF
clone_size: NA; j_call: TRBJ2-2; v_call: TRBV2; d_call: NA; cdr3_nt: TGTGCCAGCAGTGACGACGGACCGAACACCGGGGAGCTGTTTTTT; cdr3_aa: CASSDDGPNTGELFF
clone_size: many; j_call: TRBJ2-5; v_call: TRBV20-1; d_call: TRBD1; cdr3_nt: TGCAGTGCCAACCGGGGGACAGGGGGCGCAGAGACCCAGTACTTC; cdr3_aa: CSANRGTGGAETQYF
clone_size: NA; j_call: TRBJ2-3; v_call: TRBV3-1; d_call: NA; cdr3_nt: TGTGCCGGCAGCAGCTCGTACACAGATACGCAGTATTTT; cdr3_aa: CAGSSSYTDTQYF
clone_size: NA; j_call: TRBJ2-5; v_call: TRBV2; d_call: TRBD1; cdr3_nt: TGTGCCAGCAGTACCCGGACAGGGGGGACCAACTTCCAAGAGACCCAGTACTTC; cdr3_aa: CASSTRTGGTNFQETQYF
clone_size: few; j_call: TRBJ2-1; v_call: TRBV3-1; d_call: NA; cdr3_nt: TGTGCCAGCAGCCCCTCTAGCGAGGGCAATGAGCAGTTCTTC; cdr3_aa: CASSPSSEGNEQFF
clone_size: NA; j_call: TRBJ2-1; v_call: TRBV4-1; d_call: NA; cdr3_nt: TGCGCCAGCAGCCATAGGGAGAGCTCCTACAATGAGCAGTTCTTC; cdr3_aa: CASSHRESSYNEQFF
clone_size: NA; j_call: TRBJ2-1; v_call: TRBV20-1; d_call: TRBD2; cdr3_nt: TGCAGTGCGCGATCCGGGACTAGCGGGAAGTCCTACAATGAGCAGTTCTTC; cdr3_aa: CSARSGTSGKSYNEQFF
clone_size: many; j_call: TRBJ2-5; v_call: TRBV6-6; d_call: NA; cdr3_nt: TGTGCCAGCAGTTACGGGCAGGGGAGAGAGACCCAGTACTTC; cdr3_aa: CASSYGQGRETQYF
clone_size: NA; j_call: TRBJ2-1; v_call: TRBV12-3/TRBV12-4; d_call: NA; cdr3_nt: TGTGCCAGCAGTTTAGGGAGACTCTCCTACAATGAGCAGTTCTTC; cdr3_aa: CASSLGRLSYNEQFF
clone_size: NA; j_call: TRBJ2-7; v_call: TRBV3-1; d_call: TRBD1; cdr3_nt: TGTGCCAGCAGCCAAGATCAAAGGGACAGCGAGCAGTACTTC; cdr3_aa: CASSQDQRDSEQYF
clone_size: few; j_call: TRBJ2-4; v_call: TRBV9; d_call: NA; cdr3_nt: TGTGCCAGCGGGCCGGCCCAAGAGCCTCTAAACATTCAGTACTTC; cdr3_aa: CASGPAQEPLNIQYF
clone_size: few; j_call: TRBJ2-3; v_call: TRBV27; d_call: TRBD2; cdr3_nt: TGTGCCAGCAGTTTTTCCAGTAGCGGGGGTACAGATACGCAGTATTTT; cdr3_aa: CASSFSSSGGTDTQYF
clone_size: few; j_call: TRBJ2-7; v_call: TRBV5-1; d_call: TRBD1; cdr3_nt: TGCGCCAGCAGCGATTCGTTTAGGGGACAGGTTGGGAACTACGAGCAGTACTTC; cdr3_aa: CASSDSFRGQVGNYEQYF
clone_size: NA; j_call: TRBJ1-4; v_call: TRBV6-1; d_call: NA; cdr3_nt: TGTGCCAGCAGTATTCAACAGGGAACACCAGAAAAACTGTTTTTT; cdr3_aa: CASSIQQGTPEKLFF
clone_size: NA; j_call: TRBJ2-3; v_call: TRBV10-3; d_call: NA; cdr3_nt: TGTGCCATCAGTGATATACAGCTTTTCACAGATACGCAGTATTTT; cdr3_aa: CAISDIQLFTDTQYF
clone_size: few; j_call: TRBJ1-5; v_call: TRBV9; d_call: NA; cdr3_nt: TGTGCCAGCAGCGAGGGACACCTCCTCGTTGAGCCCCAGCATTTT; cdr3_aa: CASSEGHLLVEPQHF
clone_size: few; j_call: TRBJ2-7; v_call: TRBV6-2/TRBV6-3; d_call: TRBD2; cdr3_nt: TGTGCCAGCAGTTTCCCGTCCGGGACTAGCGGGTACGAGCAGTACTTC; cdr3_aa: CASSFPSGTSGYEQYF
clone_size: NA; j_call: TRBJ2-7; v_call: TRBV29-1; d_call: TRBD1; cdr3_nt: TGCAGCGTTGCCAAAGGACAGGGGTACGAGCAGTACTTC; cdr3_aa: CSVAKGQGYEQYF
clone_size: NA; j_call: TRBJ1-4; v_call: TRBV5-5; d_call: TRBD1; cdr3_nt: TGTGCCAGCAGCTTTCGCGGGACAGTCGCTAATGAAAAACTGTTTTTT; cdr3_aa: CASSFRGTVANEKLFF
clone_size: few; j_call: TRBJ1-4; v_call: TRBV4-1; d_call: TRBD1; cdr3_nt: TGCGCCAGCAGCCCCTCAATGTACTGGACAGGTGAAAAACTGTTTTTT; cdr3_aa: CASSPSMYWTGEKLFF
clone_size: NA; j_call: TRBJ1-5; v_call: TRBV12-3/TRBV12-4; d_call: NA; cdr3_nt: TGTGCCAGCAGTTTAATTGGGCGGTATAGCAATCAGCCCCAGCATTTT; cdr3_aa: CASSLIGRYSNQPQHF
clone_size: NA; j_call: TRBJ2-1; v_call: TRBV4-1; d_call: TRBD2; cdr3_nt: TGCGCCAGCAGCAATGACATAGCGGGAGGTTCAGGGGAGCAGTTCTTC; cdr3_aa: CASSNDIAGGSGEQFF
clone_size: NA; j_call: TRBJ2-7; v_call: TRBV28; d_call: NA; cdr3_nt: TGTGCCAGCAGATACGCCCACGAGCAGTACTTC; cdr3_aa: CASRYAHEQYF
clone_size: few; j_call: TRBJ1-2; v_call: TRBV20-1; d_call: NA; cdr3_nt: TGCAGTGCTCAAAAGGGCGGCTATGGCTACACCTTC; cdr3_aa: CSAQKGGYGYTF
clone_size: NA; j_call: TRBJ2-5; v_call: TRBV27; d_call: NA; cdr3_nt: TGTGCCAGCAGTCCCCGATGGGCCTTCCAAGAGACCCAGTACTTC; cdr3_aa: CASSPRWAFQETQYF
clone_size: few; j_call: TRBJ2-3; v_call: TRBV4-1; d_call: NA; cdr3_nt: TGCGCCAGCAGCCAAGATGGCGCAGATACGCAGTATTTT; cdr3_aa: CASSQDGADTQYF
clone_size: few; j_call: TRBJ2-5; v_call: TRBV5-6; d_call: TRBD1; cdr3_nt: TGTGCCAGCAGCCTCCCGCCCGGGACAGGGCAAGAGACCCAGTACTTC; cdr3_aa: CASSLPPGTGQETQYF
clone_size: NA; j_call: TRBJ2-5; v_call: TRBV9; d_call: NA; cdr3_nt: TGTGCCAGCAGCGTAGGGCGGCTAGCAGGGGAGACCCAGTACTTC; cdr3_aa: CASSVGRLAGETQYF
clone_size: NA; j_call: TRBJ2-7; v_call: TRBV27; d_call: TRBD2; cdr3_nt: TGTGCCAGCAGTTCGACCGGGACTAGCGCTTACGAGCAGTACTTC; cdr3_aa: CASSSTGTSAYEQYF
clone_size: NA; j_call: TRBJ1-5; v_call: TRBV12-3/TRBV12-4; d_call: NA; cdr3_nt: TGTGCCAGCAGCCCTCGGGTTAACAATCAGCCCCAGCATTTT; cdr3_aa: CASSPRVNNQPQHF
clone_size: NA; j_call: TRBJ2-1; v_call: TRBV9; d_call: NA; cdr3_nt: TGTGCCGGCAGCGTAGGACAGTACAATGAGCAGTTCTTC; cdr3_aa: CAGSVGQYNEQFF
clone_size: NA; j_call: TRBJ2-5; v_call: TRBV5-1; d_call: TRBD2; cdr3_nt: TGCGCCAGCAAACCCTCTCGGGGCGGGAGGGCCGATGAGACCCAGTACTTC; cdr3_aa: CASKPSRGGRADETQYF
clone_size: NA; j_call: TRBJ2-7; v_call: TRBV6-1; d_call: NA; cdr3_nt: TGTGCCAGCAGGGTTTACGGCTCCTACGAGCAGTACTTC; cdr3_aa: CASRVYGSYEQYF
clone_size: few; j_call: TRBJ2-3; v_call: TRBV20-1; d_call: NA; cdr3_nt: TGCAGTGCTAGCGCTAGCGCCTTAGGCCCAGATACGCAGTATTTT; cdr3_aa: CSASASALGPDTQYF
clone_size: once; j_call: TRBJ2-1; v_call: TRBV5-1; d_call: NA; cdr3_nt: TGCGCCAGCAGCTTGTCTGGGTACCACAACAATGAGCAGTTCTTC; cdr3_aa: CASSLSGYHNNEQFF
clone_size: NA; j_call: TRBJ2-1; v_call: TRBV18; d_call: TRBD1; cdr3_nt: TGTGCCAGCTCAGCGAGGGGACAGGGATACAATGAGCAGTTCTTC; cdr3_aa: CASSARGQGYNEQFF
clone_size: few; j_call: TRBJ1-1; v_call: TRBV4-2; d_call: NA; cdr3_nt: TGTGCCAGCAGCTATCCAGGGGCTGTTAACACTGAAGCTTTCTTT; cdr3_aa: CASSYPGAVNTEAFF
clone_size: few; j_call: TRBJ2-1; v_call: TRBV20-1; d_call: NA; cdr3_nt: TGCAGTGCTAGAGATGTTGGTGCCAATGAGCAGTTCTTC; cdr3_aa: CSARDVGANEQFF
clone_size: NA; j_call: TRBJ2-5; v_call: TRBV20-1; d_call: NA; cdr3_nt: TGCAGTGCTAGTCGCAAGGGGCCAAGTGAGACCCAGTACTTC; cdr3_aa: CSASRKGPSETQYF
clone_size: NA; j_call: TRBJ1-1; v_call: TRBV5-1; d_call: TRBD1; cdr3_nt: TGCGCCAGCAGCTTTCAGGGGGAGACTGAAGCTTTCTTT; cdr3_aa: CASSFQGETEAFF
clone_size: NA; j_call: TRBJ1-1; v_call: TRBV28; d_call: TRBD1; cdr3_nt: TGTGCCAGCAGTTTGGGGGACAGTGCTATTATGAACACTGAAGCTTTCTTT; cdr3_aa: CASSLGDSAIMNTEAFF